These 13 T cell receptor beta chains came from one sample sequenced in a study of T cell responses to AZD1222 COVID-19 vaccine (dated by TCRdb to the early 2020s). Preparation of the library involved the immunoSEQ multiplex PCR assay. The immuneACCESS repertoire file appears here via TCRdb, limited to in-frame rearrangements. These files lack a portion of the clones; in checked studies, under half of the deficit traces to unresolved V genes, and the cause of the others is not known. The sample yields about 160,000 clones; approximately 92% were counted once. The ten largest make up around 3.1% of the sample. Per the publication, the time point label means: about 28 days (+/-7) after the second vaccine dose. The material sequenced was peripheral blood, taken 28 days after the second AZD1222 dose. The receptor set was obtained from an adult who received the AZD1222 COVID-19 vaccine.

This clone was counted a single time. The chain joins TRBV4-1 to TRBJ2-1, with a weak D call TRBD1 (5 bases). The V end was cut by 3 bases, the J end by 1 base, with 10 bases between. Germline loops: CDR1 MGHRA, CDR2 YSYEKL. The CDR3 runs 15 residues. The CDR3, as DNA: TGCGCCAGCAGCCACCAGACAGAGTCCTACAATGAGCAGTTCTTC. Translating it yields CASSHQTESYNEQFF.

The V and J genes are TRBV18 and TRBJ1-3, with 8 bases matching TRBD1. Germline trimming cut 5 bases from V and 0 bases from J; bases unmatched to any gene: 3. Looked up from germline, CDR1 is KGHSH and CDR2 is LQKENI. There are 15 residues in the CDR3. The CDR3 reads CASSTDRASGNTIYF. Written as DNA, the CDR3 is TGTGCCAGCTCAACGGACAGGGCCTCTGGAAACACCATATATTTT. The complete variable domain, with remaining parts taken from reference TRBV18 and TRBJ1-3, reads NAGVMQNPRHLVRRRGQEARLRCSPMKGHSHVYWYRQLPEEGLKFMVYLQKENIIDESGMPKERFSAEFPKEGPSILRIQQVVRGDSAAYFCASSTDRASGNTIYFGEGSWLTVV.

This sequence joins TRBV5-1 and TRBJ1-4, with 11 bases matching TRBD1. V dropped 0 bases and J dropped 7; count of bases not matched to a gene: 2. The germline V gene encodes CDR1 SGHRS and CDR2 YFSETQ. The CDR3 covers 15 residues. The CDR3: CASSLDGTGGEKLFF. The DNA of the CDR3 is TGCGCCAGCAGCTTGGATGGGACAGGGGGTGAAAAACTGTTTTTT.

The genes are TRBV30 and TRBJ2-7; 7 nucleotides match TRBD1. CDR1 is GTSNPN, CDR2 SVGIG, per germline (reference sequence). V lost 5 bases to trimming and J lost 7 bases; unmatched junction nucleotides: 14. The CDR3 contains 14 residues. CDR3 DNA sequence: TGTGCCTGGGCCGACAGGGCTGTCCCGGAAGAGCAGTACTTC. Protein sequence: CAWADRAVPEEQYF.

This chain joins TRBV19 and TRBJ1-3; D call uncertain. CDR3 length: 17 amino acids. V lost 6 bases, J lost 2 bases, and 20 bases lay in between. Germline V gene sequence: CDR1 LNHDA, CDR2 SQIVND (reference sequence). This CDR3 reads CASSVLQSRGTGNTIYF. CDR3 sequence (DNA): TGTGCCAGTAGCGTTCTCCAGTCGCGGGGTACTGGAAACACCATATATTTT.

The chain employs TRBV11-2 and TRBJ2-7; TRBD2 might be the D (9 bases). The ends were cut back, 5 bases at V and 3 bases at J, with 23 bases in the middle. There are 17 residues in the CDR3. Germline CDR1 is SGHAT and CDR2 is FQNNGV. The CDR3 DNA reads as TGTGCCAGCAGCAGTGGGACAGGTCTAGCGGGAAACTACGAGCAGTACTTC. This encodes CASSSGTGLAGNYEQYF.

This chain uses TRBV5-6 with TRBJ1-4; D remains ambiguous. Trimming left V 1 base short and J 1 base short, with 11 bases between. The CDR3 length is 16 residues. The germline V gene encodes CDR1 SGHDT and CDR2 YYEEEE. The CDR3 nucleotides are TGTGCCAGCAGCTTGACCTTCAGAGAAACTAATGAAAAACTGTTTTTT. As protein: CASSLTFRETNEKLFF.

The rearrangement links TRBV4-2 to TRBJ2-7, with TRBD2 matching 7 bases. The V gene's germline CDR1 is LGHNA and CDR2 YNFKEQ. The CDR3 runs to 14 residues. The junction had 4 bases not matched to a gene; V was cut back by 2 bases and J by 3 bases. Written as DNA, the CDR3 is TGTGCCAGCAGCCAAACTAGCGACCACTACGAGCAGTACTTC. Translated, it gives CASSQTSDHYEQYF.

The chain couples TRBV7-9 to TRBJ1-4; 10 bases line up with TRBD1. Germline trimming cut 0 bases from V and 7 bases from J; bases unmatched to any gene: 5. CDR3 length equals 16 residues. Germline V gene sequence: CDR1 SEHNR, CDR2 FQNEAQ (reference sequence). The chain's CDR3 is CASSLASGQGGEKLFF. For the CDR3, the DNA is TGTGCCAGCAGCTTAGCGTCAGGACAGGGGGGTGAAAAACTGTTTTTT.

The sample holds a few counts of this clone. J is TRBJ1-5 and V is TRBV19, with D unclear. The CDR3 length is 15 residues. V was pared by 1 base and J by 2 bases, with 9 bases between. The germline CDR1 and CDR2 sequences are LNHDA and SQIVND (reference sequence). CDR3 amino acids: CASSIGYPGNQPQHF. The CDR3 DNA reads as TGTGCCAGTAGTATAGGCTATCCGGGCAATCAGCCCCAGCATTTT.

The chain joins TRBV5-4 to TRBJ2-7, with D possibly being TRBD1 (6 bases). Germline CDR1 and CDR2: SGHNT and YYREEE (reference sequence). The CDR3 contains 13 residues. V was shortened by 4 bases and J by 2 bases, with 10 bases between the two germline ends. CDR3 DNA: TGTGCCAGCAGCCCCGGGACAACCTACGAGCAGTACTTC. Its protein product is CASSPGTTYEQYF.

The genes are TRBV10-1 and TRBJ1-1; perhaps TRBD1 as D (6 bases). Trimming cost V 3 bases and J 0 bases, with 17 bases left between them. Germline V gene data show CDR1 as WNHNN and CDR2 as SYGVQD (reference sequence). The CDR3 runs 17 residues. In nucleotides, the CDR3 is TGCGCCAGCAGTGAAAGGGGCAGGGGACCCCTGAACACTGAAGCTTTCTTT. The encoded protein is CASSERGRGPLNTEAFF.

V is TRBV27 and J is TRBJ2-1; 13 nucleotides line up with TRBD2. V was clipped by 5 bases and J by 8 bases; unmatched bases: 6. CDR1 and CDR2 (germline): MNHEY, SMNVEV (reference sequence). CDR3 size: 15 residues. The CDR3 sequence is CASSAGTSGTDEQFF. CDR3 coding DNA: TGTGCCAGCAGTGCCGGGACTAGCGGGACCGATGAGCAGTTCTTC.